This entry lists 14 T cell receptor beta chains sequenced from one sample in a study of CD8+ T cells in alopecia areata. RNA, once extracted, was reverse transcribed into cDNA for use as the sequencing template. TCRdb's table, derived via immunoSEQ multiplex PCR, lists solely in-frame clones and lacks some. Here the sample spans about 180,000 clones, around 50% being singletons. This sample comprised CD4+ T cells sorted from blood, obtained at week 0. Receptor source: a human donor with alopecia areata.

This clone was seen repeatedly, ten times or more. This chain joins TRBV7-9 and TRBJ2-6; no firm D call. Germline V gene sequence: CDR1 SEHNR, CDR2 FQNEAQ (reference sequence). Trimming left V 5 bases short and J 0 bases short, with 17 bases between. The CDR3 extends over 18 amino acids. The CDR3 loop is CASSPWTVETSGANVLTF. As DNA, the CDR3 is TGTGCCAGCAGCCCATGGACGGTGGAGACCTCTGGGGCCAACGTCCTGACTTTC. The variable domain in full, with the rest retrieved from reference TRBV7-9 and TRBJ2-6, is DTGVSQNPRHKITKRGQNVTFRCDPISEHNRLYWYRQTLGQGPEFLTYFQNEAQLEKSRLLSDRFSAERPKGSFSTLEIQRTEQGDSAMYLCASSPWTVETSGANVLTFGAGSRLTVL.

The CDR3 DNA follows: TGCGCCAGCAGCATGGGGGAGGCAGATACGCAGTATTTT. It translates to CASSMGEADTQYF. V and J are TRBV5-1 and TRBJ2-3; possible D gene TRBD2, 6 bases. The CDR3 is made up of 13 amino acids. Germline lookup yields CDR1 SGHRS and CDR2 YFSETQ. The V and J ends lost 4 bases and 4 bases respectively, with 10 bases between them.

This chain uses TRBV29-1 with TRBJ2-3; TRBD1 agrees at 9 bases. Trimming took 1 base from V and 4 from J; bases not matched to a gene: 6. This CDR3 spans 15 amino acids. The germline gives CDR1 SQVTM, CDR2 ANQGSEA. The CDR3 loop reads CSVEGWDRAPDTQYF. CDR3 sequence (DNA): TGCAGCGTTGAAGGATGGGACAGGGCCCCAGATACGCAGTATTTT.

This clone was observed a handful of times. For the CDR3, the DNA is TGTGCCAGCAGCTTCCTCAATGAGCAGTTCTTC. This sequence encodes CASSFLNEQFF. The chain joins TRBV7-3 to TRBJ2-1; D is unclear. Deletions cut 3 bases from V and 6 bases from J, with 3 bases between. This CDR3 comprises 11 residues. Germline CDR1 is SGHTA and CDR2 is FQGTGA.

This clone showed up just once. V and J are TRBV5-1 and TRBJ2-6; D not resolved. The V gene's germline CDR1 is SGHRS and CDR2 YFSETQ. The CDR3 consists of 13 residues. Trimming removed 3 bases at V and 4 bases at J, with 5 bases between. The CDR3 DNA follows: TGCGCCAGCAGCTGGGCGGGGGCCAACGTCCTGACTTTC. It specifies CASSWAGANVLTF.

The rearrangement links TRBV30 to TRBJ2-1; D perhaps matches TRBD1 (6 bases). CDR3 length: 13 amino acids. V was trimmed by 2 bases and J by 3 bases, leaving 8 bases between them. Germline CDR1 reads GTSNPN; CDR2 reads SVGIG (reference sequence). The CDR3 nucleotides are TGTGCCTGGAGTCCACAGGGCTACAATGAGCAGTTCTTC. The encoded protein is CAWSPQGYNEQFF. Using reference TRBV30 and TRBJ2-1 for the parts outside the CDR3, the full variable domain is SQTIHQWPATLVQPVGSPLSLECTVEGTSNPNLYWYRQAAGRGLQLLFYSVGIGQISSEVPQNLSASRPQDRQFILSSKKLLLSDSGFYLCAWSPQGYNEQFFGPGTRLTVL.

The rearrangement links TRBV7-2 to TRBJ2-7, with D possibly matching TRBD2 (7 bases). In germline, CDR1 is SGHTA, CDR2 FQGNSA. This CDR3 region has 17 residues. The V and J ends lost 0 bases and 2 bases respectively, with 17 bases between them. CDR3 protein: CASSLAKGGALPYEQYF. CDR3 coding DNA: TGTGCCAGCAGCTTAGCGAAAGGGGGGGCTTTACCCTACGAGCAGTACTTC.

V and J are TRBV18 and TRBJ1-4; D is unresolved. Germline values: CDR1 KGHSH, CDR2 LQKENI. V was clipped by 2 bases and J by 4 bases, with 5 bases between them. The CDR3 contains 13 residues. Here the CDR3 reads CASSPDVNEKLFF. The CDR3 coding sequence is TGTGCCAGCTCACCAGACGTTAATGAAAAACTGTTTTTT.

This clone has a single count. The chain combines TRBV25-1 with TRBJ2-3, with D hard to call. Trimming stripped 8 bases from V and 5 bases from J, with 8 bases between. The CDR3 extends over 11 amino acids. The V gene's germline CDR1 is MGHDK and CDR2 SYGVNS. The CDR3 loop reads CASHDLDTQYF. DNA for the CDR3: TGTGCCAGCCACGACCTAGATACGCAGTATTTT.

This chain links TRBV29-1 with TRBJ2-2; 7 nucleotides agree with TRBD2. V was pared by 1 base and J by 4 bases, with 3 bases of the junction left unmatched. The CDR3 runs to 14 residues. The germline V gene has CDR1 SQVTM and CDR2 ANQGSEA. Written as DNA, the CDR3 is TGCAGCGTTGAAGCGCTAGCGGCCACCGGGGAGCTGTTTTTT. It specifies CSVEALAATGELFF.

The chain carries TRBV29-1 and TRBJ1-2; D might be TRBD1 (5 bases). Germline lookup yields CDR1 SQVTM and CDR2 ANQGSEA. The ends were cut back, 6 bases at V and 8 bases at J, with 19 bases in the middle. The CDR3 length is 13 residues. The CDR3 sequence: CSVRLLGEDGYTF. CDR3 in DNA: TGCAGCGTCCGCTTGCTGGGGGAGGACGGCTACACCTTC.

The V gene is TRBV30, the J gene TRBJ2-3; 7 nucleotides line up with TRBD2. Looked up from germline, CDR1 is GTSNPN and CDR2 is SVGIG (reference sequence). Unmatched junction bases numbered 5, after V lost 5 bases and J lost 0 bases. CDR3 length: 14 residues. For the CDR3, the DNA is TGTGCCTGGTCCCCGGGGGGAAGCACAGATACGCAGTATTTT. Translation: CAWSPGGSTDTQYF.

This chain joins TRBV29-1 and TRBJ1-1, with D uncertain. Germline CDR1 and CDR2: SQVTM and ANQGSEA. The CDR3 runs 10 residues. Trimming cost V 4 bases and J 7 bases, with 7 bases left between them. CDR3 nucleotide sequence: TGCAGCGTTGCTGGGGATGAAGCTTTCTTT. It encodes CSVAGDEAFF.

This clone was counted a few times. The chain joins TRBV21-1 to TRBJ1-6; the table's D call, TRBD1, was not checked against the DNA. TRBV21-1 has pseudogene status. The CDR3 has 16 amino acids. The CDR3 is CASSKARDSDLSPLHF. The CDR3 DNA sequence: TGTGCCAGCAGCAAAGCACGCGACAGCGACCTATCACCCCTCCACTTT.